This TCR beta chain was profiled in a study of CD8 T cells in Susac syndrome. The V end lost 3 bases, the J end lost 6 bases, and 9 bases lay between the germline ends. This CDR3 has 13 amino acids. The germline V gene has CDR1 SGHTA and CDR2 FQGTGA. RNA in amounts of roughly 0.5 to 1 ug was reverse transcribed with random hexamers. Each CDR3 protein is one row after TCRdb ran MiXCR on the immunoSEQ multiplex PCR reads. The sample comprises 84,000 or so distinct CDR3 sequences, approximately 95% of which are singletons, and roughly 0.5% rests with the top ten. The sequence was obtained from a human donor with Susac syndrome. The sample was CD8+ T cells from PBMCs. This chain joins TRBV7-3 and TRBJ2-1, with D unresolved. CDR3 amino acids: CASSFDPGNEQFF. The DNA of the CDR3 is TGTGCCAGCAGCTTTGACCCCGGCAATGAGCAGTTCTTC.